This T cell receptor beta chain is drawn from a study of blood T cells in healthy people across ages. Study-level results: Any conclusive comparison of naive versus antigen-experienced cells was prevented by using unsorted PBMCs. From one million sequenced T cells, diversity estimates were lower bounds.

Remarks on this clonotype: Its target is unknown.

PCR was performed a second time for 7 to 11 cycles using a sample-barcoded 5' primer and a J-beta primer mix. MiXCR, run by TCRdb on the 5' RACE reads, gives a single entry per CDR3 protein. The data contain about 1.1 million distinct CDR3 sequences, more than 30% of them singletons. The CDR3 has 14 amino acids. Trimming shortened V by 3 bases and J by 6 bases, and 14 bases separated the two germline ends. This clonotype was sampled from a man between 18 and 29 years old in good health. V gene TRBV12-3 or TRBV12-4 combines with J gene TRBJ1-2; D is ambiguous. The sample was blood. CDR3 sequence reads: CASSFAWEGDGYTF. CDR3 in DNA: TGTGCCAGCAGTTTTGCCTGGGAAGGAGATGGCTACACCTTC.